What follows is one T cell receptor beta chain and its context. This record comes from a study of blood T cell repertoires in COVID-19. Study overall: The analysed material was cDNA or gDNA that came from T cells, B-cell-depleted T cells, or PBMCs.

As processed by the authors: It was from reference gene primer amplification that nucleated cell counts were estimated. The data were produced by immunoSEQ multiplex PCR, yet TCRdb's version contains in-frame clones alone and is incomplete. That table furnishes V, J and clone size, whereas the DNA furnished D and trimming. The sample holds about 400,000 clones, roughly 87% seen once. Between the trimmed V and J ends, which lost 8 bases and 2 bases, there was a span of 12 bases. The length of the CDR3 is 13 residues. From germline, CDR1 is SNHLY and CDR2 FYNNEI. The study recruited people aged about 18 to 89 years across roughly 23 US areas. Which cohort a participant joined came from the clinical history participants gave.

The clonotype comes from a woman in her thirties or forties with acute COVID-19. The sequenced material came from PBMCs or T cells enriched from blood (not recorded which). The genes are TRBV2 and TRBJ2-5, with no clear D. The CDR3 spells CASSILEQETQYF. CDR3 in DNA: TGTGCCAGCTCGATTCTAGAACAAGAGACCCAGTACTTC.